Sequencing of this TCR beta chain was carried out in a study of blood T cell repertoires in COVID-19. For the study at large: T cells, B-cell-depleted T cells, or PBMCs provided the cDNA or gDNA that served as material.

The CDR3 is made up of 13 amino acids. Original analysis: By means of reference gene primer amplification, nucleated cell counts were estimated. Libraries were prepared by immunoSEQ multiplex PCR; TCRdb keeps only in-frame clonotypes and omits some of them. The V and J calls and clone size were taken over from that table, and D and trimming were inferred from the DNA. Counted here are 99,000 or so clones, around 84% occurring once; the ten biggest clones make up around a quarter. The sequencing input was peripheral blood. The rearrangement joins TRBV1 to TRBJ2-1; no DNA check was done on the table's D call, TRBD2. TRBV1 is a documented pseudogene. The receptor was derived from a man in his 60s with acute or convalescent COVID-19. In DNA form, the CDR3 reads TGCACCAGCAGCGGCGGGGTTGGCAATGAGCAGTTCTTC. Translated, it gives CTSSGGVGNEQFF.